These T cell receptor beta chains were read from a single sample in a study of OX40 agonist ivuxolimab in advanced cancers. Produced via immunoSEQ multiplex PCR; TCRdb's table is partial and in-frame only. This table holds about 46,000 clones, less than 90% found once. Source: CD4+ or CD8+ T cells sorted from blood, taken in a trial of the OX40 agonist ivuxolimab. The receptors come from an adult with an advanced solid tumor such as melanoma, head and neck, liver or kidney cancer. Both conserved end residues are part of each CDR3. A D gene is named only where the DNA matches it firmly. Clone sizes are given selectively: once, few, many, or a class where the clone is expanded.

j_gene | v_gene | d_gene | abundance | CDR3nt | CDR3aa
TRBJ2-1 | TRBV4-3 | TRBD1 | once | TGCGCCAGCAGCCGAGAACGGGACAGGGGGTTCAATGAGCAGTTCTTC | CASSRERDRGFNEQFF
TRBJ1-5 | TRBV11-2 | TRBD1 | . | TGTGCCAGCAGCCTCGACAGGGTTAATCAGCCCCAGCATTTT | CASSLDRVNQPQHF
TRBJ1-2 | TRBV7-2 | . | . | TGTGCCAGCGGTCCAACGGGACTGAACTATGGCTACACCTTC | CASGPTGLNYGYTF
TRBJ2-1 | TRBV5-1 | . | . | TGCGCCAGCTCACCCTCTAGGGACAATGAGCAGTTCTTC | CASSPSRDNEQFF
TRBJ2-5 | TRBV7-9 | TRBD1 | . | TGTGCCAGCAGCAGGGGACAGGGGGCACGGGAGACCCAGTACTTC | CASSRGQGARETQYF
TRBJ2-3 | TRBV5-1 | . | . | TGCGCCAGCAGCTTGGACAGGGAGGTAGATACGCAGTATTTT | CASSLDREVDTQYF
TRBJ2-7 | TRBV9 | TRBD2 | . | TGTGCCAGCAGCCGAGACGGACTAGCGGGGTACGAGCAGTACTTC | CASSRDGLAGYEQYF
TRBJ2-3 | TRBV11-2 | . | . | TGTGCCAGCAGCCCAATCTCTAGCACAGATACGCAGTATTTT | CASSPISSTDTQYF
TRBJ2-3 | TRBV5-1 | TRBD2 | . | TGCGCCAGCAGCCCCTACGGGGGGGCCGCAGATACGCAGTATTTT | CASSPYGGAADTQYF
TRBJ2-7 | TRBV18 | TRBD1 | . | TGTGCCAGCTCACCACCCAACAGGGGCCACGAGCAGTACTTC | CASSPPNRGHEQYF
TRBJ2-5 | TRBV19 | TRBD2 | . | TGTGCCAGTAGTTTAGCGGGAGAACCCGGGGAGACCCAGTACTTC | CASSLAGEPGETQYF
TRBJ2-2 | TRBV7-9 | TRBD1 | once | TGTGCCACCGGAGACAGGGTAAACACCGGGGAGCTGTTTTTT | CATGDRVNTGELFF
TRBJ2-1 | TRBV7-9 | TRBD2 | . | TGTGCCAGCAGCTTCGCAGCGGGAGGGCCATCAGTTGGCTACAATGAGCAGTTCTTC | CASSFAAGGPSVGYNEQFF
TRBJ1-5 | TRBV27 | . | . | TGTGCCAGCAGCCCCAACAGGCTCTATAGCAATCAGCCCCAGCATTTT | CASSPNRLYSNQPQHF
TRBJ2-1 | TRBV5-1 | . | . | TGCGCCAGCAGCTCACTAGCCTCCCCCTCCTACAATGAGCAGTTCTTC | CASSSLASPSYNEQFF
TRBJ2-3 | TRBV29-1 | TRBD2 | . | TGCAGCGTTGAACTAGCGGGGCTGGATACGCAGTATTTT | CSVELAGLDTQYF
TRBJ2-3 | TRBV6-4 | TRBD2 | . | TGTGCCACAGCCCCAGCGGGAGATGGAGATACGCAGTATTTT | CATAPAGDGDTQYF
TRBJ1-1 | TRBV18 | . | few | TGTGCCAGCTCACAAAGACCCGACAGCGAAGCTGAAGCTTTCTTT | CASSQRPDSEAEAFF
TRBJ1-2 | TRBV27 | . | once | TGTGCCAGCAGGGGGAAGGCCAATGGGGATGGCTACACCTTC | CASRGKANGDGYTF
TRBJ2-1 | TRBV30 | . | . | TGTGCCTGGAGTGTACACTACGAGCAGTTCTTC | CAWSVHYEQFF
TRBJ2-5 | TRBV6-1 | . | . | TGTGCCAGCAGCACCCAACCGGGGGAGACCCAGTACTTC | CASSTQPGETQYF
TRBJ1-2 | TRBV12-5 | TRBD1 | . | TGTGCTAGTGGTTTGGCTGGGGGCAGGGGGAACTATGGCTACACCTTC | CASGLAGGRGNYGYTF
TRBJ2-7 | TRBV6-6 | . | once | TGTGCCAGCAGTTACGACGGAGCCTACGAGCAGTACTTC | CASSYDGAYEQYF
TRBJ1-6 | TRBV7-2 | TRBD1 | . | TGTGCCAGCAGCTCCGGGACAGGGCCGCTAACAACCCTCCACTTT | CASSSGTGPLTTLHF
TRBJ1-1 | TRBV29-1 | . | . | TGCAGCGGTGAAAGGGGGGGAAGTGGCACTGAAGCTTTCTTT | CSGERGGSGTEAFF
TRBJ1-3 | TRBV7-9 | TRBD1 | . | TGTGCCAGCAGCTCCCAGGGGGCGCTGAATGGAAACACCATATATTTT | CASSSQGALNGNTIYF
TRBJ1-1 | TRBV10-3 | . | . | TGTGCCATCAGTGAGTGGGGGACTGAAGCTTTCTTT | CAISEWGTEAFF
TRBJ2-7 | TRBV6-6 | TRBD1 | . | TGTGCCAGCAGTTACGGTTGGGGACAGGTCTACGAGCAGTACTTC | CASSYGWGQVYEQYF
TRBJ2-7 | TRBV5-1 | TRBD2 | . | TGCGCCAGCAGCTTGCTCGGGGTGGCGGGAGGACCGGGTGAGCAGTACTTC | CASSLLGVAGGPGEQYF
TRBJ1-4 | TRBV4-2 | TRBD1 | . | TGTGCCAGCAGCCAAGATTTGCGCAGGGGGGAGGATGAAAAACTGTTTTTT | CASSQDLRRGEDEKLFF
TRBJ2-1 | TRBV5-7 | TRBD2 | . | TGTGCCAGCACCTTGAGCCCGGGAGGACAAAATGAGCAGTTCTTC | CASTLSPGGQNEQFF
TRBJ2-7 | TRBV28 | . | . | TGTGCCAGCAGTCGGGACGTAACCTACGAGCAGTACTTC | CASSRDVTYEQYF
TRBJ2-7 | TRBV2 | TRBD1 | . | TGTGCCAGCAGCAAGGGGGCCTTATCCTACGAGCAGTACTTC | CASSKGALSYEQYF
TRBJ2-1 | TRBV27 | TRBD1 | . | TGTGCCAGCAGTTTGGGACAGGGGGCCAACAATGAGCAGTTCTTC | CASSLGQGANNEQFF
TRBJ2-1 | TRBV4-3 | TRBD2 | . | TGCGCCAGCAGCCAACCTAGCGGGGGGTACAATGAGCAGTTCTTC | CASSQPSGGYNEQFF
TRBJ2-7 | TRBV11-2 | . | . | TGTGCCAGCAGCTTAGTGGGCAGGGCCCTCCACGAGCAGTACTTC | CASSLVGRALHEQYF
TRBJ1-1 | TRBV18 | TRBD1 | . | TGTGCCAGCTCACCACGGGCAGGGGGCGTCACTGAAGCTTTCTTT | CASSPRAGGVTEAFF
TRBJ2-3 | TRBV9 | . | . | TGTGCCAGCAGCTTGAGCAGCGGTCCTAGCACAGATACGCAGTATTTT | CASSLSSGPSTDTQYF
TRBJ1-1 | TRBV2 | . | . | TGTGCCAGCCATCCGGGGGGGTTTGAAGCTTTCTTT | CASHPGGFEAFF
TRBJ2-5 | TRBV2 | TRBD2 | . | TGTGCCAGCAGTGGGCAGGGACTAGCGGAAGAGACCCAGTACTTC | CASSGQGLAEETQYF
TRBJ1-2 | TRBV2 | . | . | TGTGCCAGCACTGAGACAGGTTTTAACTATGGCTACACCTTC | CASTETGFNYGYTF
TRBJ2-3 | TRBV27 | TRBD2 | . | TGTGCCAGCAGCTGGGCTGGGGGGAGGGCAGATACGCAGTATTTT | CASSWAGGRADTQYF
TRBJ2-2 | TRBV7-3 | . | . | TGTGCCAGCAGCTTGGCCAGGGGCACCGGGGAGCTGTTTTTT | CASSLARGTGELFF
TRBJ1-2 | TRBV7-3 | . | . | TGTGCCAGCAGCACACATCCTAACTATGGCTACACCTTC | CASSTHPNYGYTF
TRBJ2-7 | TRBV6-5 | . | . | TGTGCCAGCAGCAACAGGGTATCCGTCCACGAGCAGTACTTC | CASSNRVSVHEQYF
TRBJ2-7 | TRBV18 | TRBD2 | . | TGTGCCAGCTCACGCGGGAGCGAGGTTCTCGAGCAGTACTTC | CASSRGSEVLEQYF
TRBJ2-2 | TRBV10-1 | . | . | TGCGCCAGCAGTGAGTCAGGGGACACCGGGGAGCTGTTTTTT | CASSESGDTGELFF
TRBJ1-1 | TRBV29-1 | TRBD1 | . | TGCAGCGTTGGACAGGGCGCCACTGAAGCTTTCTTT | CSVGQGATEAFF
TRBJ2-3 | TRBV11-3 | TRBD1 | . | TGTGCCAGCAGCTACAGGGGGCCAGATACGCAGTATTTT | CASSYRGPDTQYF
TRBJ1-1 | TRBV4-1 | TRBD1 | . | TGCGCCAGCAGCCAATGGCAGGGGGTTGGTGAAGCTTTCTTT | CASSQWQGVGEAFF